This TCR beta chain was sequenced in a study of tumor-infiltrating lymphocytes in localized non-small cell lung cancer. Data came from immunoSEQ multiplex PCR; TCRdb stores just in-frame clones and leaves some out. The sample lists fewer than 15,000 clones, around four fifths seen once, with 12% in the top ten. Germline V CDR1 and CDR2: SNHLY, FYNNEI. Between the trimmed V and J ends, which lost 1 base and 2 bases, there was a span of 10 bases. There are 15 residues in the CDR3. Sequencing was performed on uninvolved lung tissue not adjacent to the tumor. The V gene is TRBV2, the J gene TRBJ2-3; perhaps TRBD2 as D (6 bases). This TCR was sampled from a human donor with non-small cell lung cancer. CDR3 bases: TGTGCCAGCAGTGAAGGACTAGGTGACACAGATACGCAGTATTTT. The encoded protein is CASSEGLGDTDTQYF.